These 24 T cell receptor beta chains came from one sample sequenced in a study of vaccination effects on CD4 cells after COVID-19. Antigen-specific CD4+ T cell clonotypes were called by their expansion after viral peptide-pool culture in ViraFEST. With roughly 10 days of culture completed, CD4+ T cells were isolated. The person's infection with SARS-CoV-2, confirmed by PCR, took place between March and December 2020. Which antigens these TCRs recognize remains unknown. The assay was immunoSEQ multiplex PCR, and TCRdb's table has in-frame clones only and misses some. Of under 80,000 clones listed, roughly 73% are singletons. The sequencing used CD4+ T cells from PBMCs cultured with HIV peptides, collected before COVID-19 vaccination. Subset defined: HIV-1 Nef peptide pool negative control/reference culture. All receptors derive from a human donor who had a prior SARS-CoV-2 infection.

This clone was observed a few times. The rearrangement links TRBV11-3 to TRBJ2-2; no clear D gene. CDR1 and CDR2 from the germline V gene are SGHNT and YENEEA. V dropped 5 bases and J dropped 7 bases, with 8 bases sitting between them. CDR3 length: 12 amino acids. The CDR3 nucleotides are TGTGCCAGCAGCCCTTTCAACGGGGAGCTGTTTTTT. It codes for CASSPFNGELFF.

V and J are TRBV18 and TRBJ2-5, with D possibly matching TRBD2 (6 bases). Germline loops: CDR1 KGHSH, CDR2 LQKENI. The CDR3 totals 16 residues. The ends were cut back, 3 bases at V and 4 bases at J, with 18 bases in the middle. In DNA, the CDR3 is TGTGCCAGCTCACCCTACCGACCGGGGGTTGGAGAGACCCAGTACTTC. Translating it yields CASSPYRPGVGETQYF.

CDR3 DNA: TGTGCCAGCTCACCAAGGGACAGGGCCGTGGGGGAGCAGTACTTC. Amino acids: CASSPRDRAVGEQYF. The chain employs TRBV18 and TRBJ2-7; TRBD1 matches 9 bases. In germline, CDR1 is KGHSH, CDR2 LQKENI. The CDR3 is 15 amino acids. V trimming: 2 bases; J trimming: 7 bases; junction bases outside the gene matches: 9.

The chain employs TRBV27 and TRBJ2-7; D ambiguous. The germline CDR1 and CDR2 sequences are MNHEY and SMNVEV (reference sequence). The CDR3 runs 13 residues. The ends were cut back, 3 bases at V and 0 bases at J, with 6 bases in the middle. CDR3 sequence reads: CASSFHGSYEQYF. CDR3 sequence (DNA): TGTGCCAGCAGTTTCCATGGCTCCTACGAGCAGTACTTC.

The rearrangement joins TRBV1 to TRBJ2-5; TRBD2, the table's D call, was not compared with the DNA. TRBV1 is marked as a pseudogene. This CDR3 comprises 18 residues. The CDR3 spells CTSSQGVISGGLQETQYF. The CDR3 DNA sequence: TGCACCAGCAGCCAAGGGGTTATAAGCGGGGGGCTCCAAGAGACCCAGTACTTC.

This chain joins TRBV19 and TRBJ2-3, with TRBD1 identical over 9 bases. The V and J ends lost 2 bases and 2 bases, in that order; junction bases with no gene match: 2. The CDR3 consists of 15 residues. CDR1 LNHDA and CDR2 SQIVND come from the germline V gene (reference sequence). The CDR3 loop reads CASSIRTGDTDTQYF. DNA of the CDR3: TGTGCCAGTAGTATAAGGACAGGGGACACAGATACGCAGTATTTT. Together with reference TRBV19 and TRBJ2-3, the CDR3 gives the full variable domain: DGGITQSPKYLFRKEGQNVTLSCEQNLNHDAMYWYRQDPGQGLRLIYYSQIVNDFQKGDIAEGYSVSREKKESFPLTVTSAQKNPTAFYLCASSIRTGDTDTQYFGPGTRLTVL.

The chain's CDR3 is CASSGQPNTGELFF. The CDR3 coding sequence is TGTGCCAGCAGCGGGCAGCCGAACACCGGGGAGCTGTTTTTT. V and J are TRBV9 and TRBJ2-2; no firm D call. The V gene lost 3 bases and the J gene lost 0 bases, with 6 bases spanning the gap. The V gene's germline CDR1 is SGDLS and CDR2 YYNGEE. The CDR3 sequence is 14 residues long.

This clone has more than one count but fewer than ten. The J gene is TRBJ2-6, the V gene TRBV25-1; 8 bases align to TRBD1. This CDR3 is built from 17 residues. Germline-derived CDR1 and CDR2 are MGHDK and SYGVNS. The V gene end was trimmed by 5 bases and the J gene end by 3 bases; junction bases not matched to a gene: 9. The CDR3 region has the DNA TGTGCCAGCAGTTACACGACCGACAGGGGTGGGGCCAACGTCCTGACTTTC. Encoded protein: CASSYTTDRGGANVLTF.

As DNA, the CDR3 is TGTGCCAGCAGTCGAACTGGCGTCTACGAGCAGTACTTC. It codes for CASSRTGVYEQYF. V and J are TRBV2 and TRBJ2-7; no clear D. The germline V gene encodes CDR1 SNHLY and CDR2 FYNNEI. The CDR3 is 13 residues long. V gave up 5 bases and J gave up 3 bases, with 11 bases separating them.

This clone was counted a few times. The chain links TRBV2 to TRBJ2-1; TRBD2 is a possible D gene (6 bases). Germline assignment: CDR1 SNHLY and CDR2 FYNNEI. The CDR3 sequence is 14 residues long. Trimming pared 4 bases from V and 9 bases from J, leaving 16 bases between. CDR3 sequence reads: CASSATSRVSEQFF. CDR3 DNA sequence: TGTGCCAGCAGTGCGACTAGTAGGGTGAGTGAGCAGTTCTTC.

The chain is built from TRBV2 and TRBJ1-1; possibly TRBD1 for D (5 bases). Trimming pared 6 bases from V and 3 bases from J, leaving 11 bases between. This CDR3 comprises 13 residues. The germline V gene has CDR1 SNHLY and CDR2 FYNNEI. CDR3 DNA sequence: TGTGCCAGCAGCGGGGACGGGGACACTGAAGCTTTCTTT. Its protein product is CASSGDGDTEAFF.

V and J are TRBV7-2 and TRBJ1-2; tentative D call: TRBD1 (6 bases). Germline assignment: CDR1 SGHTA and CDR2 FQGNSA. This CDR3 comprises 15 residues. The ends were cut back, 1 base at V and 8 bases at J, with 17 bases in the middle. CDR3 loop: CASSLETGISRGYTF. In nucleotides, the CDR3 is TGTGCCAGCAGCTTAGAAACAGGGATTAGCAGGGGCTACACCTTC.

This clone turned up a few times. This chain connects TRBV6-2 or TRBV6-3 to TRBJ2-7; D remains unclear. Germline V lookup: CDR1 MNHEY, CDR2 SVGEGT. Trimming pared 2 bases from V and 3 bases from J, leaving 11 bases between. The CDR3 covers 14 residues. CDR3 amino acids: CASSYDREYYEQYF. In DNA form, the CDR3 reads TGTGCCAGCAGTTACGATAGGGAATACTACGAGCAGTACTTC.

The DNA for the CDR3 is TGTGCCAGCATCAAAATGGGGAATTGGGGCGAAAAACTGTTTTTT. Encoded protein: CASIKMGNWGEKLFF. The chain recombines TRBV6-5 with TRBJ1-4, with D maybe TRBD1 (5 bases). The V gene's germline CDR1 is MNHEY and CDR2 SVGAGI. V was clipped by 7 bases and J by 8 bases, with 20 bases between them. CDR3 length equals 15 residues.

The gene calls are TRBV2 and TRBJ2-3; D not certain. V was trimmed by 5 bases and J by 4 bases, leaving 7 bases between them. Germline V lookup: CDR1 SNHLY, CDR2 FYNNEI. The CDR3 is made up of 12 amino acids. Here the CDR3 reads CASSRTPDTQYF. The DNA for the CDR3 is TGTGCCAGCAGTCGGACCCCAGATACGCAGTATTTT.

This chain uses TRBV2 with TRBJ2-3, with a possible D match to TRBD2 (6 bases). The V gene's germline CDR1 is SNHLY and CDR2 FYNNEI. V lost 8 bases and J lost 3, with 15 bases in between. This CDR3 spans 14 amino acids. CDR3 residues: CASLLGGRTDTQYF. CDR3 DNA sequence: TGTGCCAGCCTTCTGGGAGGACGAACAGATACGCAGTATTTT.

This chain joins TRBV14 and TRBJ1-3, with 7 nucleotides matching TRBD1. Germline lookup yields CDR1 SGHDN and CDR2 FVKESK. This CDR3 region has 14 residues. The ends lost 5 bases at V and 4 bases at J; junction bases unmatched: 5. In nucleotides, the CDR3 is TGTGCCAGCAGCTATGACAGGGTCGGAAACACCATATATTTT. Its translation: CASSYDRVGNTIYF.

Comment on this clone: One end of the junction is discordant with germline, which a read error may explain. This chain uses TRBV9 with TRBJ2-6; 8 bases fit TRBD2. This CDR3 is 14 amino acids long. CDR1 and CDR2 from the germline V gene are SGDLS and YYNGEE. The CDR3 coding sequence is TGTGCCAGCAGCGCCTACGGGGGGGCAAACGTCCTGACTTTC. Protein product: CASSAYGGANVLTF.

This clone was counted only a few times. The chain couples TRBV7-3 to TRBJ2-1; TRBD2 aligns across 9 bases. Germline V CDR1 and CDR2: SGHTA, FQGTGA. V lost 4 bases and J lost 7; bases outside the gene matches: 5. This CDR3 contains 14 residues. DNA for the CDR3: TGTGCCAGCAGCTCAAGCGGGGGGTGGAATGAGCAGTTCTTC. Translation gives CASSSSGGWNEQFF.

The CDR3 is CASSQLAGGYEQYF. The CDR3, as DNA: TGTGCCAGCAGTCAACTAGCGGGAGGGTACGAGCAGTACTTC. The rearrangement links TRBV6-5 to TRBJ2-7, with TRBD2 matching over 13 bases. Germline assignment: CDR1 MNHEY and CDR2 SVGAGI. The CDR3 loop spans 14 amino acids. The trim removed 5 bases at V and 4 bases at J, leaving 2 bases unmatched.

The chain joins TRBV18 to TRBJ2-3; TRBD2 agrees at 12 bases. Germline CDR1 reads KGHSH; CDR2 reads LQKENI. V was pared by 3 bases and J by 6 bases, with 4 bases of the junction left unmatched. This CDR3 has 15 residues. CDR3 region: CASSPRLAGADTQYF. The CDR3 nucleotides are TGTGCCAGCTCACCGAGACTAGCGGGGGCGGATACGCAGTATTTT.

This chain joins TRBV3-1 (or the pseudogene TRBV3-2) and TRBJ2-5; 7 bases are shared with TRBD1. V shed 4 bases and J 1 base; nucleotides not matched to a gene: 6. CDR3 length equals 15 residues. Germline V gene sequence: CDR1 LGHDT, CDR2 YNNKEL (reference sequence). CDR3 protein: CASSRWDSRQETQYF. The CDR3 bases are TGTGCCAGCAGCCGCTGGGACAGCCGCCAAGAGACCCAGTACTTC.

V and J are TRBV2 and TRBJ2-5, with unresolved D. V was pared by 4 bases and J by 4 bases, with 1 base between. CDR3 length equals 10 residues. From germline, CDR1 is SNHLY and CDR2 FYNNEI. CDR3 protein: CASSGETQYF. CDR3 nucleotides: TGTGCCAGCAGTGGAGAGACCCAGTACTTC.

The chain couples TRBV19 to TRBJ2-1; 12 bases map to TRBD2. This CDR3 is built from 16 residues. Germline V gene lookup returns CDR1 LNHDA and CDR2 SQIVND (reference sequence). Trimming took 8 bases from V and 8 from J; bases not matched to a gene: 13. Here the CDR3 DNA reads TGTGCCAGTGGATCGCTACTAGCGGGAGGAAGGGATGAGCAGTTCTTC. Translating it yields CASGSLLAGGRDEQFF.